These 3 T cell receptor beta chains originate from one sample sequenced in a study of blood T cell repertoires in COVID-19. TCRdb's table, derived via immunoSEQ multiplex PCR, lists solely in-frame clones and lacks some. The sample lists some 57,000 clones; 70% to 90% were seen once. The sample comprised peripheral blood. The receptor set was obtained from a man between 60 and 75 years old with acute or convalescent COVID-19.

The table lists this clone with a count of one. The chain employs TRBV19 and TRBJ1-2; unclear D gene. This CDR3 has 14 residues. Germline lookup yields CDR1 LNHDA and CDR2 SQIVND (reference sequence). The germline V and J ends were trimmed by 5 bases and 2 bases, with 12 bases remaining between them. The CDR3, as DNA: TGTGCCAGTAGTTTCGGCGGAGGGAACTATGGCTACACCTTC. Translated: CASSFGGGNYGYTF.

J is TRBJ2-3 and V is TRBV7-2, with 12 positions matching TRBD2. This CDR3 comprises 14 residues. V gave up 6 bases and J gave up 10 bases; unmatched junction bases: 8. Germline CDR1 is SGHTA and CDR2 is FQGNSA. The CDR3 protein is CASRQLAGGYSQYF. CDR3 nucleotide sequence: TGTGCCAGCAGGCAACTAGCGGGAGGATATTCGCAGTATTTT. Supplemented by reference TRBV7-2 and TRBJ2-3, the full variable domain reads GAGVSQSPSNKVTEKGKDVELRCDPISGHTALYWYRQSLGQGLEFLIYFQGNSAPDKSGLPSDRFSAERTGGSVSTLTIQRTQQEDSAVYLCASRQLAGGYSQYFGPGTRLTVL.

The chain employs TRBV27 and TRBJ1-6; 9 bases match TRBD1. The trim removed 6 bases at V and 7 bases at J, leaving 16 bases unmatched. This CDR3 contains 18 residues. The germline gives CDR1 MNHEY, CDR2 SMNVEV (reference sequence). The CDR3 here is CASRRDRAGGLGNSPLHF. The DNA for the CDR3 is TGTGCCAGCAGACGGGACAGGGCAGGAGGTCTAGGGAATTCACCCCTCCACTTT.